Presented here are 9 T cell receptor beta chains from one specimen sequenced in a study of blood T cell repertoires in COVID-19. Sequenced by immunoSEQ multiplex PCR; TCRdb stores in-frame clones only, minus some. This sample has 110,000 or so clones, with around 81% found just once. The sample taken for sequencing was peripheral blood. These receptor sequences come from a human donor in a cohort sampled during active COVID-19.

V usage is TRBV20-1 and J usage is TRBJ2-7, with TRBD1 as a possible D gene (5 bases). Trimming stripped 3 bases from V and 0 bases from J, with 9 bases between. CDR3 length: 13 residues. The germline V gene encodes CDR1 DFQATT and CDR2 SNEGSKA (reference sequence). The CDR3 protein is CSASAGNSYEQYF. The CDR3 nucleotides read TGCAGTGCTAGTGCAGGGAACTCCTACGAGCAGTACTTC.

The chain has TRBV14 and TRBJ2-3; possibly TRBD1 for D (7 bases). Looked up from germline, CDR1 is SGHDN and CDR2 is FVKESK. The CDR3 spans 14 residues. V was clipped by 4 bases and J by 4 bases, with 12 bases between them. The DNA for the CDR3 is TGTGCCAGCAGCCTGTCAGGGGGGTCAGATACGCAGTATTTT. This encodes CASSLSGGSDTQYF.

V gene TRBV18 combines with J gene TRBJ2-5; 7 positions match TRBD1. This CDR3 comprises 15 residues. Trimming took 2 bases from V and 6 from J; bases not matched to a gene: 9. Per germline, CDR1 KGHSH and CDR2 LQKENI. In DNA, the CDR3 is TGTGCCAGCTCACCAGGGCTAGAGGGGGCAAAGACCCAGTACTTC. It specifies CASSPGLEGAKTQYF.

V and J are TRBV10-3 and TRBJ1-1; D gene ambiguous. Germline V gene lookup returns CDR1 ENHRY and CDR2 SYGVKD. V lost 3 bases to trimming and J lost 4 bases, with 3 bases between them. The CDR3 has 11 amino acids. CDR3 bases: TGTGCCATCAGTGACGGCACTGAAGCTTTCTTT. It is translated as CAISDGTEAFF.

CDR3 in DNA: TGTGCCAGCAGCTTAGATCGAGACAGGGGGGACGGCTACACCTTC. This sequence encodes CASSLDRDRGDGYTF. J is TRBJ1-2 and V is TRBV11-2; 9 bases align to TRBD1. The CDR3 is 15 amino acids. V dropped 0 bases and J dropped 8; count of bases not matched to a gene: 7. CDR1 is SGHAT and CDR2 is FQNNGV in the germline V gene.

The J gene is TRBJ1-6, the V gene TRBV27; D might be TRBD1 (6 bases). The CDR3 is made up of 14 amino acids. CDR1 is MNHEY, CDR2 SMNVEV, per germline (reference sequence). Deletions cut 5 bases from V and 6 bases from J, with 11 bases between. CDR3 loop: CASSGLQGNSPLHF. The CDR3 DNA follows: TGTGCCAGCAGTGGTCTACAGGGTAATTCACCCCTCCACTTT.

The chain uses TRBV5-1 and TRBJ1-1, with 10 nucleotides matching TRBD1. Germline lookup yields CDR1 SGHRS and CDR2 YFSETQ. This CDR3 region has 15 residues. The V gene end was trimmed by 6 bases and the J gene end by 0 bases; junction bases not matched to a gene: 5. CDR3 nucleotide sequence: TGCGCCAGCAAAGGTGACAGGGGGCTGAACACTGAAGCTTTCTTT. It codes for CASKGDRGLNTEAFF.

The J gene is TRBJ1-3, the V gene TRBV10-3; a possible D gene is TRBD1 (5 bases). Germline V lookup: CDR1 ENHRY, CDR2 SYGVKD. There are 15 residues in the CDR3. The V and J ends lost 10 bases and 2 bases respectively, with 18 bases between them. The CDR3 coding sequence is TGTGCCAGCTCCTCCGGGGGTAATGCTGGAAACACCATATATTTT. Its protein product is CASSSGGNAGNTIYF.

The chain has TRBV7-3 and TRBJ2-7; 9 bases are shared with TRBD1. The CDR3 contains 16 residues. The V and J ends lost 5 bases and 3 bases, in that order; junction bases with no gene match: 11. The germline CDR1 and CDR2 sequences are SGHTA and FQGTGA. The CDR3 coding sequence is TGTGCCAGCAGCGCTTCCGGGACAGGGAAGGACTACGAGCAGTACTTC. Translated, it gives CASSASGTGKDYEQYF.